These 17 T cell receptor beta chains came from one sample sequenced in a study of cytomegalovirus exposure and HLA in healthy donors. The PCR had 60 Vbeta and 13 Jbeta primers. Using immunoSEQ multiplex PCR, the repertoire was profiled, and TCRdb retains in-frame clones only, with some absent. This table lists about 110,000 clones. Sequences were obtained from PBMCs. The receptors were gathered from a man aged 40-50 years in good health and CMV-seropositive.

The chain carries TRBV6-1 and TRBJ1-1; D unresolved. CDR1 and CDR2 from the germline V gene are MNHNS and SASEGT. V gave up 6 bases and J gave up 10 bases, with 18 bases separating them. The CDR3 has 13 amino acids. Written as DNA, the CDR3 is TGTGCCAGCAGACTCCTCGACGGAGGAGGAGCTTTCTTT. Amino acid sequence: CASRLLDGGGAFF.

The chain recombines TRBV5-1 with TRBJ1-1, with 7 bases that match TRBD1. CDR3 length equals 14 residues. The J segment lost 1 base and the V segment lost 3 bases, leaving 3 bases of the junction unmatched. CDR1 is SGHRS and CDR2 is YFSETQ in the germline V gene. The CDR3 is CASSSGQPNTEAFF. Here the CDR3 DNA reads TGCGCCAGCAGCTCGGGACAGCCGAACACTGAAGCTTTCTTT.

The CDR3: CASSLTVGSPGASGTDTQYF. CDR3 nucleotides: TGCGCCAGCAGCCTCACCGTTGGGTCACCTGGGGCTAGCGGCACAGATACGCAGTATTTT. The chain uses TRBV5-1 and TRBJ2-3, with D maybe TRBD2 (6 bases). This CDR3 has 20 residues. V gave up 4 bases and J gave up 1 base, with 28 bases separating them. CDR1 and CDR2 (germline): SGHRS, YFSETQ.

The gene calls are TRBV29-1 and TRBJ2-5, with a weak D call TRBD1 (6 bases). Per the germline V gene, CDR1 is SQVTM and CDR2 is ANQGSEA. The CDR3 spans 15 residues. Between the trimmed V and J ends, which lost 3 bases and 7 bases, there was a span of 21 bases. The CDR3 protein is CSVEPETGSMGTQYF. CDR3 bases: TGCAGCGTTGAGCCCGAGACAGGATCCATGGGGACCCAGTACTTC.

The chain couples TRBV19 to TRBJ1-1; D not certain. Between the trimmed V and J ends, which lost 2 bases and 0 bases, there was a span of 4 bases. Germline lookup yields CDR1 LNHDA and CDR2 SQIVND (reference sequence). There are 13 residues in the CDR3. The CDR3 sequence is CASSIRVNTEAFF. The CDR3 DNA sequence: TGTGCCAGTAGTATAAGAGTGAACACTGAAGCTTTCTTT.

This chain uses TRBV4-3 with TRBJ1-1; D uncertain. The CDR3 runs 12 residues. V lost 1 base and J 5 bases, leaving 5 bases between the germline ends. The germline V gene has CDR1 LGHNA and CDR2 YSLEER. The DNA of the CDR3 is TGCGCCAGCAGCCAAGGCCAGACTGAAGCTTTCTTT. Residues: CASSQGQTEAFF.

The chain links TRBV6-4 to TRBJ1-1; tentative D call: TRBD1 (6 bases). Germline lookup yields CDR1 MRHNA and CDR2 SNTAGT. Trimming shortened V by 8 bases and J by 9 bases, and 19 bases separated the two germline ends. The CDR3 contains 13 residues. As DNA, the CDR3 is TGTGCCAGCCGACCTTACCCGGACAGTCAAGCTTTCTTT. It encodes CASRPYPDSQAFF.

In DNA, the CDR3 is TGTGCCAGCAGCTTCCCTAGCGGGAGTGAGAATGAGCAGTTCTTC. Protein: CASSFPSGSENEQFF. The V call is TRBV13, the J call TRBJ2-1; 10 positions agree with TRBD2. The CDR3 is 15 amino acids. Germline V lookup: CDR1 PRHDT, CDR2 FYEKMQ (reference sequence). Germline trimming cut 3 bases from V and 7 bases from J; bases unmatched to any gene: 6.

This chain connects TRBV29-1 to TRBJ1-3; the D gene is possibly TRBD1 (5 bases). Germline CDR1 reads SQVTM; CDR2 reads ANQGSEA. With 7 bases removed from V and 0 bases from J, the gap between germline ends came to 10 bases. The CDR3 totals 13 residues. DNA of the CDR3: TGCAGCGCCGAACAGGTCTCTGGAAACACCATATATTTT. Its protein product is CSAEQVSGNTIYF.

The chain has TRBV12-5 and TRBJ2-1; 8 bases are a match to TRBD2. V gave up 7 bases and J gave up 6 bases; unmatched junction bases: 8. CDR3 size: 14 residues. The V gene's germline CDR1 is LGHNT and CDR2 FRNRAP. DNA of the CDR3: TGTGCTAGTGTAGCGGGGAGGAGGGCCAATGAGCAGTTCTTC. This gives the protein CASVAGRRANEQFF.

V usage is TRBV10-3 and J usage is TRBJ2-3; 7 positions agree with TRBD1. Germline lookup yields CDR1 ENHRY and CDR2 SYGVKD. With 4 bases clipped from V and 3 bases from J, the junction kept 4 bases outside the gene matches. The CDR3 is made up of 14 amino acids. The CDR3 reads CAISVSGQTDTQYF. The DNA of the CDR3 is TGTGCCATCAGTGTTTCGGGACAGACAGATACGCAGTATTTT.

The chain employs TRBV6-6 and TRBJ2-7; no reliable D call. The CDR3 runs 11 residues. Per the germline V gene, CDR1 is MNHNY and CDR2 is SVGAGI (reference sequence). V was trimmed by 5 bases and J by 3 bases, leaving 5 bases between them. This chain's CDR3 is CASSAIYEQYF. The CDR3 DNA is TGTGCCAGCAGTGCGATCTACGAGCAGTACTTC.

This sequence joins TRBV5-1 and TRBJ1-3; tentatively, D is TRBD1 (5 bases). The germline V and J ends were trimmed by 3 bases and 3 bases, with 7 bases remaining between them. The CDR3 has 13 residues. CDR1 is SGHRS, CDR2 YFSETQ, per germline. The DNA for the CDR3 is TGCGCCAGCAGCTGGGGCGATGGAAACACCATATATTTT. The encoded protein is CASSWGDGNTIYF.

The rearrangement joins TRBV29-1 to TRBJ2-5; 9 nucleotides match TRBD2. This CDR3 has 12 amino acids. In germline, CDR1 is SQVTM, CDR2 ANQGSEA. The trim removed 5 bases at V and 2 bases at J, leaving 0 bases unmatched. The CDR3 region is CSVLAGQETQYF. The CDR3 DNA sequence: TGCAGCGTTCTAGCGGGACAAGAGACCCAGTACTTC.

The chain links TRBV6-6 to TRBJ1-3, with TRBD1 matching over 7 bases. The junction had 8 bases not matched to a gene; V was cut back by 6 bases and J by 0 bases. This CDR3 is built from 16 residues. From germline, CDR1 is MNHNY and CDR2 SVGAGI (reference sequence). The DNA of the CDR3 is TGTGCCAGCAGCCCGGGACAGCCTAGCTCTGGAAACACCATATATTTT. Its protein product is CASSPGQPSSGNTIYF.

In nucleotides, the CDR3 is TGCGCCAGCAGCGCAGACAGCATGAACACTGAAGCTTTCTTT. Its protein is CASSADSMNTEAFF. V usage is TRBV5-1 and J usage is TRBJ1-1; D might be TRBD1 (5 bases). The CDR3 sequence is 14 residues long. V lost 4 bases and J lost 0, with 10 bases in between. Per germline, CDR1 SGHRS and CDR2 YFSETQ.

The chain carries TRBV2 and TRBJ2-3; 14 nucleotides match TRBD2. This CDR3 is 16 amino acids long. Germline CDR1 reads SNHLY; CDR2 reads FYNNEI. V trimming: 6 bases; J trimming: 5 bases; junction bases outside the gene matches: 7. The chain's CDR3 is CASRGLAGVDRDTQYF. The CDR3 DNA is TGTGCCAGCAGGGGACTAGCGGGAGTTGATAGAGATACGCAGTATTTT.